The rows below give T cell receptor beta chains drawn from one sample of a study of blood T cell repertoires in COVID-19. TCRdb keeps only in-frame clones here, not all; method: immunoSEQ multiplex PCR. This table holds more than 70,000 clones, 82% found once. Sequenced input: peripheral blood. These receptors were obtained from a human donor in a cohort sampled during active COVID-19. The CDR3 runs from the conserved cysteine through the conserved F or W. D genes are given only for firm matches. Clone size appears in some rows only: once, few, many, or a class for an expanded clone.

len	abundance	v_gene	j_gene	d_gene	CDR3aa	CDR3nt
16	-	TRBV5-1	TRBJ1-2	TRBD1	CASSQQPFRDRTGYTF	TGCGCCAGCAGCCAGCAACCCTTCCGGGACAGGACCGGCTACACCTTC
13	-	TRBV27	TRBJ2-3	-	CASRLGGTDTQYF	TGTGCCAGTAGACTAGGGGGCACAGATACGCAGTATTTT
13	-	TRBV5-1	TRBJ2-1	TRBD1	CASSWDRGYEQFF	TGCGCCAGCAGCTGGGACAGGGGGTATGAGCAGTTCTTC
15	few	TRBV3-1/TRBV3-2	TRBJ1-2	-	CASSPGPLEGYGYTF	TGTGCCAGCAGCCCGGGGCCGCTGGAGGGCTATGGCTACACCTTC
13	few	TRBV6-1	TRBJ1-2	-	CASSEVRGGGYTF	TGTGCCAGCAGTGAAGTGAGGGGAGGGGGCTACACCTTC
14	-	TRBV10-3	TRBJ1-2	-	CAISEGRGNYGYTF	TGTGCCATCAGTGAGGGGAGAGGGAACTATGGCTACACCTTC
18	-	TRBV5-1	TRBJ2-3	TRBD2	CASSPLTYSGGNTDTQYF	TGCGCCAGCAGCCCCCTCACATATAGCGGGGGGAACACAGATACGCAGTATTTT
14	-	TRBV30	TRBJ1-4	-	CAWEPQGLGEKLFF	TGTGCCTGGGAACCACAGGGTCTAGGAGAAAAACTGTTTTTT
11	-	TRBV20-1	TRBJ2-3	-	CSASDGGGQYF	TGCAGTGCTAGTGACGGGGGTGGGCAGTATTTT
15	-	TRBV5-1	TRBJ1-6	TRBD1	CASSVGDRGISPLHF	TGCGCCAGCAGCGTGGGGGACAGGGGAATTTCACCCCTCCACTTT
13	-	TRBV6-5	TRBJ2-7	-	CASSYSTVYEQYF	TGTGCCAGCAGTTACTCGACAGTTTACGAGCAGTACTTC
16	-	TRBV7-9	TRBJ2-2	-	CASSLGSGVNTGELFF	TGTGCCAGCAGCTTAGGGTCCGGGGTCAACACCGGGGAGCTGTTTTTT
14	-	TRBV5-4	TRBJ1-2	-	CASSLRELDYGYTF	TGTGCCAGCAGCTTACGGGAATTGGACTATGGCTACACCTTC
14	-	TRBV6-5	TRBJ1-1	-	CASFRGNGGTEAFF	TGTGCCAGCTTCCGGGGGAACGGCGGCACTGAAGCTTTCTTT
13	-	TRBV11-1	TRBJ1-6	-	CASGRYYNSPLHF	TGTGCCAGCGGTCGGTACTATAATTCACCCCTCCACTTT
14	-	TRBV18	TRBJ2-7	TRBD2	CASSPSASGYEQYF	TGTGCCAGCTCACCATCGGCTAGCGGCTACGAGCAGTACTTC
15	-	TRBV30	TRBJ2-3	-	CAWSDFGASTDTQYF	TGTGCCTGGAGTGATTTTGGGGCTAGCACAGATACGCAGTATTTT
15	-	TRBV11-3	TRBJ2-3	-	CASSLGGEATDTQYF	TGTGCCAGCAGCTTAGGGGGAGAAGCGACAGATACGCAGTATTTT
16	-	TRBV5-1	TRBJ1-2	-	CASSLGGTLTSYGYTF	TGCGCCAGCAGCTTGGGCGGGACGTTAACCTCCTATGGCTACACCTTC
12	-	TRBV2	TRBJ1-5	-	CASNREGEPQHF	TGTGCCAGCAACAGGGAAGGGGAGCCCCAGCATTTT
15	-	TRBV5-4	TRBJ2-3	TRBD1	CASSPATGAADTQYF	TGTGCCAGCAGTCCCGCGACAGGGGCGGCAGATACGCAGTATTTT
14	-	TRBV13	TRBJ2-7	TRBD1	CASSSDRGPHEQYF	TGTGCCAGCAGTTCCGACAGGGGGCCCCACGAGCAGTACTTC
14	-	TRBV19	TRBJ1-3	-	CASKKGDSGNTIYF	TGTGCCAGTAAGAAGGGGGACTCTGGAAACACCATATATTTT
13	-	TRBV19	TRBJ2-7	-	CASSIPGAFQQYF	TGTGCCAGTAGTATCCCAGGGGCGTTCCAGCAGTACTTC
12	once	TRBV18	TRBJ2-5	-	CASSPGGETQYF	TGTGCCAGCTCACCGGGAGGAGAGACCCAGTACTTC
17	once	TRBV2	TRBJ2-5	-	CASSEATRLAYQETQYF	TGTGCCAGCAGTGAAGCGACAAGGCTAGCGTACCAAGAGACCCAGTACTTC
14	-	TRBV2	TRBJ2-7	-	CASSETGSSYEQYF	TGTGCCAGCAGTGAGACAGGAAGCTCCTACGAGCAGTACTTC
13	-	TRBV3-1/TRBV3-2	TRBJ1-4	-	CASGRQGNEKLFF	TGTGCCAGCGGTAGGCAGGGAAATGAAAAACTGTTTTTT
14	-	TRBV19	TRBJ2-7	TRBD1	CASRTHDRVSEQYF	TGTGCCAGTAGAACACACGACAGGGTCAGCGAGCAGTACTTC
15	-	TRBV30	TRBJ1-5	TRBD1	CAWSQGVHSNQPQHF	TGTGCCTGGAGCCAGGGGGTCCATAGCAATCAGCCCCAGCATTTT
12	-	TRBV24-1	TRBJ1-2	-	CATSPSDYGYTF	TGTGCCACCAGTCCCTCAGACTATGGCTACACCTTC
13	few	TRBV6-5	TRBJ2-7	-	CASRQGSSYEQYF	TGTGCCAGCCGGCAGGGGAGCTCCTACGAGCAGTACTTC
14	once	TRBV2	TRBJ1-5	-	CASSEGARPQPQHF	TGTGCCAGCAGTGAGGGGGCGCGGCCTCAGCCCCAGCATTTT
15	-	TRBV19	TRBJ1-5	TRBD1	CASRMDRGYDQPQHF	TGTGCCAGTAGGATGGACAGGGGGTATGATCAGCCCCAGCATTTT
17	-	TRBV2	TRBJ2-7	TRBD1	CASSENQGVWSSYEQYF	TGTGCCAGCAGTGAAAATCAGGGGGTCTGGAGCTCCTACGAGCAGTACTTC
14	-	TRBV5-1	TRBJ2-7	-	CASSFMTAGDEQYF	TGCGCCAGCAGCTTTATGACTGCCGGCGACGAGCAGTACTTC
14	once	TRBV9	TRBJ2-7	TRBD1	CASSVGTEAYEQYF	TGTGCCAGCAGCGTCGGGACAGAAGCCTACGAGCAGTACTTC
13	-	TRBV7-2	TRBJ1-5	-	CASSRQENQPQHF	TGTGCCAGCAGTAGACAGGAGAATCAGCCCCAGCATTTT
13	-	TRBV7-2	TRBJ1-6	-	CASSFSLPGTLHF	TGTGCCAGCAGCTTTTCCTTGCCCGGGACCCTCCACTTT
14	-	TRBV6-5	TRBJ2-2	TRBD1	CASSRDRSTGELFF	TGTGCCAGCAGCCGGGACAGGAGTACCGGGGAGCTGTTTTTT
16	-	TRBV13	TRBJ2-1	-	CASSLVGQGGHNEQFF	TGTGCCAGCAGCTTAGTCGGGCAGGGGGGACACAATGAGCAGTTCTTC